The 18 T cell receptor beta chains below all came from one sample that was sequenced in a study of blood T cell repertoires in COVID-19. The method was immunoSEQ multiplex PCR; TCRdb's version includes in-frame clones alone and lacks a portion of them. Of around 300,000 clones in the sample, more than 70% were seen once. Sequenced input: peripheral blood. The receptors were gathered from a woman under 40 with COVID-19, enrolled during active disease.

This clone was seen a few times. The same CDR3 arises from other DNA sequences in this sample as well. The chain joins TRBV5-1 to TRBJ2-1; TRBD1 matches at 7 bases. In germline, CDR1 is SGHRS, CDR2 YFSETQ. Unmatched junction bases numbered 0, after V lost 0 bases and J lost 6 bases. CDR3 length: 13 amino acids. The CDR3 DNA reads as TGCGCCAGCAGCTTGGGACAGGGCAATGAGCAGTTCTTC. This sequence encodes CASSLGQGNEQFF.

The chain couples TRBV13 to TRBJ2-7; perhaps TRBD2 as D (6 bases). Germline loops: CDR1 PRHDT, CDR2 FYEKMQ (reference sequence). The CDR3 sequence is 16 residues long. With 5 bases removed from V and 4 bases from J, the gap between germline ends came to 21 bases. In DNA, the CDR3 is TGTGCCAGCAGCCCACCCCGTCTAGGGGAGGAATACGAGCAGTACTTC. Its translation is CASSPPRLGEEYEQYF.

The chain has TRBV5-5 and TRBJ1-2, with 7 bases that match TRBD1. V lost 4 bases, J lost 8 bases, and 17 bases stayed unmatched. The germline V gene encodes CDR1 SGHKS and CDR2 YYEKEE (reference sequence). CDR3 length: 16 residues. The CDR3 here is CASSLRTGGLQGGYTF. Here the CDR3 DNA reads TGTGCCAGCAGCCTAAGGACAGGAGGCCTCCAGGGGGGCTACACCTTC.

This clone was picked up one time. The gene calls are TRBV5-6 and TRBJ1-2; D is perhaps TRBD1 (6 bases). There are 13 residues in the CDR3. CDR1 SGHDT and CDR2 YYEEEE come from the germline V gene. V was clipped by 2 bases and J by 6 bases, with 11 bases between them. The CDR3 DNA is TGTGCCAGCAGCTTCGGGGGGCGCGATGGCTACACCTTC. It encodes CASSFGGRDGYTF.

The chain combines TRBV16 with TRBJ1-4; TRBD1 agrees at 11 bases. Germline loops: CDR1 KGHSY, CDR2 FQNENV. The J segment lost 8 bases and the V segment lost 4 bases, leaving 9 bases of the junction unmatched. CDR3 size: 16 residues. The CDR3 is CASSPGQGAWREKLFF. The DNA of the CDR3 is TGTGCCAGCAGCCCCGGACAGGGGGCATGGAGGGAAAAACTGTTTTTT.

The chain joins TRBV5-1 to TRBJ2-5; the match to TRBD2 covers 13 bases. V gave up 4 bases and J gave up 4 bases; unmatched junction bases: 10. This CDR3 region has 17 residues. Per germline, CDR1 SGHRS and CDR2 YFSETQ. CDR3 sequence (DNA): TGCGCCAGCAGCCTTGGACTAGCGGGGGCGAAAAGAGAGACCCAGTACTTC. It translates to CASSLGLAGAKRETQYF.

The chain links TRBV5-1 to TRBJ2-3; perhaps TRBD2 as D (5 bases). This CDR3 has 17 amino acids. V lost 1 base and J lost 1, with 16 bases in between. Looked up from germline, CDR1 is SGHRS and CDR2 is YFSETQ. The CDR3 is CASSLNPDLGGTDTQYF. In DNA form, the CDR3 reads TGCGCCAGCAGCTTGAACCCCGACCTCGGGGGCACAGATACGCAGTATTTT.

The chain employs TRBV6-1 and TRBJ2-3; perhaps TRBD2 as D (7 bases). CDR3 length: 16 residues. In germline, CDR1 is MNHNS, CDR2 SASEGT. The V end lost 3 bases, the J end lost 0 bases, and 13 bases lay between the germline ends. CDR3 nucleotides: TGTGCCAGCAGTGATTGGCGGGGGCCGAGCACAGATACGCAGTATTTT. Translating it yields CASSDWRGPSTDTQYF.

The chain is built from TRBV7-2 and TRBJ1-2; 8 positions agree with TRBD1. Germline V CDR1 and CDR2: SGHTA, FQGNSA. The CDR3 extends over 14 amino acids. The junction had 6 bases not matched to a gene; V was cut back by 5 bases and J by 4 bases. As DNA, the CDR3 is TGTGCCAGCAGCCAGGGACAGGCCCTCTATGGCTACACCTTC. Its protein product is CASSQGQALYGYTF.

J is TRBJ1-5 and V is TRBV6-6; 10 bases are a match to TRBD1. Trimming took 2 bases from V and 6 from J; bases not matched to a gene: 7. Germline V gives CDR1 MNHNY, CDR2 SVGAGI (reference sequence). CDR3 length: 16 residues. The CDR3 DNA sequence: TGTGCCAGCAGTTACCCTGACAGGGGGCCCGGTCAGCCCCAGCATTTT. Translated: CASSYPDRGPGQPQHF.

The chain links TRBV5-1 to TRBJ1-2, with TRBD1 as a possible D gene (6 bases). This CDR3 spans 14 amino acids. Trimming removed 0 bases from V and 6 bases from J, with 12 bases in between. Germline lookup yields CDR1 SGHRS and CDR2 YFSETQ. CDR3 sequence (DNA): TGCGCCAGCAGCTTGGACTCGGGGGGCAATGGCTACACCTTC. Its translation: CASSLDSGGNGYTF.

The chain employs TRBV19 and TRBJ1-1; 9 nucleotides align to TRBD1. Germline CDR1 and CDR2: LNHDA and SQIVND (reference sequence). The CDR3 is 14 amino acids. J gave up 6 bases and V 6 bases, and 8 bases lay outside the gene matches. The CDR3 is CASSRDRVRAEAFF. CDR3 nucleotides: TGTGCCAGTAGCCGGGACAGGGTGAGGGCTGAAGCTTTCTTT.

The chain uses TRBV6-5 and TRBJ1-2; D is unresolved. CDR1 is MNHEY and CDR2 is SVGAGI in the germline V gene. V dropped 5 bases and J dropped 0 bases, with 7 bases sitting between them. The CDR3 sequence is 13 residues long. DNA for the CDR3: TGTGCCAGCAGTATTGGAGCTAACTATGGCTACACCTTC. This gives the protein CASSIGANYGYTF.

The chain links TRBV18 to TRBJ2-2, with no clear D. Trimming left V 5 bases short and J 6 bases short, with 7 bases between. From germline, CDR1 is KGHSH and CDR2 LQKENI. This CDR3 has 12 residues. The CDR3 is CASSTSAGELFF. The CDR3 region has the DNA TGTGCCAGCTCAACGTCGGCCGGGGAGCTGTTTTTT. The variable domain in full, completed from reference TRBV18 and TRBJ2-2, reads NAGVMQNPRHLVRRRGQEARLRCSPMKGHSHVYWYRQLPEEGLKFMVYLQKENIIDESGMPKERFSAEFPKEGPSILRIQQVVRGDSAAYFCASSTSAGELFFGEGSRLTVL.

This chain connects TRBV2 to TRBJ2-1; D uncertain. V shed 3 bases and J shed 7 bases, with 10 bases lying between them. The CDR3 is 13 residues long. Germline-derived CDR1 and CDR2 are SNHLY and FYNNEI. For the CDR3, the DNA is TGTGCCAGCAGTGAGCAACCGCGGAATGAGCAGTTCTTC. Residues: CASSEQPRNEQFF.

V and J are TRBV19 and TRBJ2-3; 10 nucleotides agree with TRBD1. Germline V lookup: CDR1 LNHDA, CDR2 SQIVND (reference sequence). V lost 5 bases to trimming and J lost 2 bases; unmatched junction nucleotides: 7. The CDR3 sequence is 16 residues long. In DNA form, the CDR3 reads TGTGCCAGTAGTTACCCGGACAGGGGGTCCACAGATACGCAGTATTTT. Translated, it gives CASSYPDRGSTDTQYF.

The rearrangement uses TRBV19 and TRBJ2-3; 7 bases map to TRBD1. Losses at the gene ends were 6 bases for V and 4 bases for J; bases not matched to a gene: 13. CDR3 length: 16 amino acids. Germline loops: CDR1 LNHDA, CDR2 SQIVND (reference sequence). This CDR3 is CASRAWRGGISDTQYF. As DNA, the CDR3 is TGTGCCAGTAGGGCCTGGCGAGGGGGCATTTCAGATACGCAGTATTTT.

V gene TRBV5-1 combines with J gene TRBJ1-2, with TRBD1 matching 7 bases. Germline-derived CDR1 and CDR2 are SGHRS and YFSETQ. With V trimmed by 4 bases and J by 4 bases, 13 bases remained unmatched. This CDR3 has 16 residues. CDR3 region: CASSRSPGTEAYGYTF. CDR3 in DNA: TGCGCCAGCAGCCGGTCCCCCGGGACAGAGGCCTATGGCTACACCTTC.